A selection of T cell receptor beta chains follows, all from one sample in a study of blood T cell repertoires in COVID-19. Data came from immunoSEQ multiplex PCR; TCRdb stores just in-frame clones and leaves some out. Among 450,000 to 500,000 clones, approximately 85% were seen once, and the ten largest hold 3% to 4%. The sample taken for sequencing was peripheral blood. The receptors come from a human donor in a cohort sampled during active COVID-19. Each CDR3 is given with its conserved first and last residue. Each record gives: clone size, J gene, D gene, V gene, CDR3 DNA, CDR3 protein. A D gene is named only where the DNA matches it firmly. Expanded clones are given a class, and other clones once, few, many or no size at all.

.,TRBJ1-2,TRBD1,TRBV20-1,TGCAGTGCTAGTTGGGACAGCTATGGCTACACCTTC,CSASWDSYGYTF
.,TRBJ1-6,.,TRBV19,TGTGCCACCGCAGCTAGTAATTCACCCCTCCACTTT,CATAASNSPLHF
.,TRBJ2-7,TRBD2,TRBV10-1,TGCGCCAGCAGTCCTAGCGGGAGGGTAAACGAGCAGTACTTC,CASSPSGRVNEQYF
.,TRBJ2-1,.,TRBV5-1,TGCGCCAGCAGCCCGCGGACCAGCGGAGGCTACAATGAGCAGTTCTTC,CASSPRTSGGYNEQFF
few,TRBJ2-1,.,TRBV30,TGTGCCTGGAGTGTTGGCGGGCCCAATGAGCAGTTCTTC,CAWSVGGPNEQFF
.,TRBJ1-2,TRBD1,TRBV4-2,TGTGCCAGCAGCAAGGGGGACAGGGGGAGCTATGGCTACACCTTC,CASSKGDRGSYGYTF
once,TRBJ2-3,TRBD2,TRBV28,TGTGCCAGCAAAATCCCTGGAGCGGGAGGGGCAGATACGCAGTATTTT,CASKIPGAGGADTQYF
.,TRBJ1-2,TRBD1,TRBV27,TGTGCCACCCAAGACCGGGACAGGGGAGGGGACTATGGCTACACCTTC,CATQDRDRGGDYGYTF
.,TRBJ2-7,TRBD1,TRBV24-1,TGTGCCACCAGTGTTACCGGGACAGGGAACTCCTACGAGCAGTACTTC,CATSVTGTGNSYEQYF
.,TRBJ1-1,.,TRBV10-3,TGTGCCATCAGTGAGTCGGGGGGTGGTGCTTTCTTT,CAISESGGGAFF
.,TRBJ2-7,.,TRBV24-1,TGTGCCACCAGTGATCCCTTTACAGGGGAGGACCCCTACGAGCAGTACTTC,CATSDPFTGEDPYEQYF
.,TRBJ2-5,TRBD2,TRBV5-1,TGCGCCAGCAGCTCGGGGGCGTCCGGGACTAGCAGCCAAGAGACCCAGTACTTC,CASSSGASGTSSQETQYF
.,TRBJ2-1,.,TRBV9,TGTGCCAGCAGCGTCCAGGTGGGGAGAGTCTACAATGAGCAGTTCTTC,CASSVQVGRVYNEQFF
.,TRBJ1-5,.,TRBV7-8,TGTGCCAGCAGTTTGGCGTCTATAGGGGATCCTAGCAATCAGCCCCAGCATTTT,CASSLASIGDPSNQPQHF
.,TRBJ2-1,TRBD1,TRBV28,TGTGCCAGCAGTTTATCCGGGACAGGCATCTACAATGAGCAGTTCTTC,CASSLSGTGIYNEQFF
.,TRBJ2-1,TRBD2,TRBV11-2,TGTGCCAGCAGCTTAGGACTAGCGGGAGGGTCCGCGGGCGCCAATGAGCAGTTCTTC,CASSLGLAGGSAGANEQFF
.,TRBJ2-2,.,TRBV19,TGTGCCAGTAGCCAAAGGGGAGGCCAGACCGGGGAGCTGTTTTTT,CASSQRGGQTGELFF
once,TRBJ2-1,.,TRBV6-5,TGTGCCAGCAGTTACAGGGGTTATGAGCAGTTCTTC,CASSYRGYEQFF
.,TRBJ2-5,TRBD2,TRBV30,TGTGCCTGGGGGGGACTAGCGGGACAAGAGACCCAGTACTTC,CAWGGLAGQETQYF
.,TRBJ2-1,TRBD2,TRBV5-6,TGTGCCAGCAGCTTGGAACTAGCGTCTTTATACTCCTACAATGAGCAGTTCTTC,CASSLELASLYSYNEQFF
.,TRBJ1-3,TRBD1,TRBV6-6,TGTGCCAGCACCTACCGGGACAGGAGGAACACCATATATTTT,CASTYRDRRNTIYF
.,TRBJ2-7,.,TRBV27,TGTGCCAGCAGTTTAGGACTGAATTCCTACGAGCAGTACTTC,CASSLGLNSYEQYF
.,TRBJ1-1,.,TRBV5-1,TGCGCCAGCAGCTTGGACAGGACGAACACTGAAGCTTTCTTT,CASSLDRTNTEAFF
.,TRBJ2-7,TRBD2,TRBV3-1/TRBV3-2,TGTGCCAGCAGCTTGAAGGGGCGGGAGCCCTCCTCCTACGAGCAGTACTTC,CASSLKGREPSSYEQYF
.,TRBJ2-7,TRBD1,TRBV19,TGTGCCGGAGATAACCTCTGGGGACAGAACCACCGAAAAAACTACGAGCAGTACTTC,CAGDNLWGQNHRKNYEQYF
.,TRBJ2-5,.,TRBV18,TGTGCCAGCTCACGTTCGACAAATCAAGAGACCCAGTACTTC,CASSRSTNQETQYF
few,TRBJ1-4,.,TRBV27,TGTGCCAGCAGTCCGGGTAGGCCGTTAGAAAAACTGTTTTTT,CASSPGRPLEKLFF
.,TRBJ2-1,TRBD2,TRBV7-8,TGTGCCAGCAGCCCGGGACTAGCGGGAGCTCCCTACAATGAGCAGTTCTTC,CASSPGLAGAPYNEQFF
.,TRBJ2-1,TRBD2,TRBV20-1,TGCAGTGCAAGTAGCGGGAGGGCCGAAGACAATGAGCAGTTCTTC,CSASSGRAEDNEQFF
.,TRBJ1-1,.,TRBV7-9,TGTGCCAGCAGCTCTTACTCGAACACTGAAGCTTTCTTT,CASSSYSNTEAFF
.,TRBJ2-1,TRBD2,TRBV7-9,TGTGCCAGCAGCCCGGGACTAGCGGGATATCGTGAGCAGTTCTTC,CASSPGLAGYREQFF
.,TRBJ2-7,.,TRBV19,TGTGCCAGTAGTATCTGGGCGGGGCAAGGGGCTTCCTACGAGCAGTACTTC,CASSIWAGQGASYEQYF
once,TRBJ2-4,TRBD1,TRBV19,TGTGCCACCGGACAGGGGGCTTTTCAGTACTTC,CATGQGAFQYF
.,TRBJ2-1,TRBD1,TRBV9,TGTGCCAGCAGCCGTGGACAGGGCGGTTTGAATGAGCAGTTCTTC,CASSRGQGGLNEQFF
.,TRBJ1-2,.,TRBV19,TGTGCCAGTAACCCTGGACAGAGCTATGGCTACACCTTC,CASNPGQSYGYTF
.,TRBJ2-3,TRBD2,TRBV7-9,TGTGCCAGCAGCTTAGCGAGACTAGCGGGAGCCCCAGATACGCAGTATTTT,CASSLARLAGAPDTQYF
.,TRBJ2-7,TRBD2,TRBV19,TGTGCCAGTAGTATAGGGACTAGCGCCGCTTACGAGCAGTACTTC,CASSIGTSAAYEQYF
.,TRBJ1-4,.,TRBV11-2,TGTGCCAGCAGCCCAAGGGGAAGCCCAGCAAATGAAAAACTGTTTTTT,CASSPRGSPANEKLFF
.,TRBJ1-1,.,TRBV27,TGTGCCAGCAGTTTACTAGGGAACACTGAAGCTTTCTTT,CASSLLGNTEAFF
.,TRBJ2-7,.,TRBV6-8,TGTGCCAGCAGCGACAAGAAAGCGGACGAGCAGTACTTC,CASSDKKADEQYF
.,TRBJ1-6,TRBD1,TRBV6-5,TGTGCCAGCAGTTACTTCGCCGGGACAGGGGGATCGCCCCTCCACTTT,CASSYFAGTGGSPLHF
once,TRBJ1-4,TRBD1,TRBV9,TGTGCCAGCAGCGCGAATGTCGACAGGGGAGGGGAAAAACTGTTTTTT,CASSANVDRGGEKLFF
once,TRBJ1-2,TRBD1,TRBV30,TGTGCCTGGAGGGTGGTACAGGGGAGCAATGGCTACACCTTC,CAWRVVQGSNGYTF
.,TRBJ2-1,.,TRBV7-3,TGTGCCAGCAGCCCCGGGCTCCGGGGGTACAATGAGCAGTTCTTC,CASSPGLRGYNEQFF
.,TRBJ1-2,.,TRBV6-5,TGTGCCAGCAGCAATTCAGACTATGGCTACACCTTC,CASSNSDYGYTF
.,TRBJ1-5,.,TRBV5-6,TGTGCCAGCAGCTTCGGTAATCAGCCCCAGCATTTT,CASSFGNQPQHF
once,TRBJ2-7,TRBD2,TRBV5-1,TGCGCCAGCAGCTTGGGTCTAGCGGTCACTGTTTACGAGCAGTACTTC,CASSLGLAVTVYEQYF
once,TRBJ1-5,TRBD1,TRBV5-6,TGTGCCAGCAGCCTACGGACAGGCGATCAGCCCCAGCATTTT,CASSLRTGDQPQHF
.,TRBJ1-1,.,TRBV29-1,TGCAGCGTTGGGCCTGAAGCTTTCTTT,CSVGPEAFF
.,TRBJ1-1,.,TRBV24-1,TGTGCCACCAGTGATTTGCGGGAGACTGAAGCTTTCTTT,CATSDLRETEAFF
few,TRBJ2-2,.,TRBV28,TGTGCCAGCAGTCCCCTGACAGGAGTCGGTACCGGGGAGCTGTTTTTT,CASSPLTGVGTGELFF
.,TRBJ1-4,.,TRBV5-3,TGTGCCAGAAGCGACCTAGGGGCATCTCCAACTAATGATGAAAAACTGTTTTTT,CARSDLGASPTNDEKLFF